The rows below give T cell receptor beta chains drawn from one sample of a study of human T cells and chemical hapten exposure. TCRdb ran MiXCR on the RACE reads and lists one entry per CDR3 protein. Of 25,000 to 35,000 distinct CDR3 sequences listed, 7% to 8.5% were seen once; the top ten hold approximately 9.8%. Source material: whole blood. The receptors derive from a human donor in good health. Some clones in this sample may be carry-over from other donors' samples. Both conserved end residues are part of each CDR3. A D gene is named only where the DNA matches it firmly. Only part of the rows carry a size: once, few, many, or a class if the clone is expanded.

j_call,d_call,clone_size,v_call,cdr3_nt,cdr3_aa
TRBJ2-2,TRBD2,many,TRBV5-1,TGCGCCAGCAGCTTGGTGGTGACTAGCGGCGGGAACACCGGGGAGCTGTTTTTT,CASSLVVTSGGNTGELFF
TRBJ1-5,NA,many,TRBV20-1,TGCAGTGCTAGAAAAACAGCGATCCCCCATTCAGAGCCCCAGCATTTT,CSARKTAIPHSEPQHF
TRBJ2-1,NA,many,TRBV27,TGTGCCAGCAGTTTGGGGGGCGCCGTTCTGCGAGTTAATGAGCAGTTCTTC,CASSLGGAVLRVNEQFF
TRBJ1-2,NA,NA,TRBV7-2,TGTGCCAGCAGTTCGTCCAGGGTCTATGGCTACACCTTC,CASSSSRVYGYTF
TRBJ2-3,TRBD2,NA,TRBV29-1,TGCAGCGTTGAAAGCGGGAGAGGCACAGATACGCAGTATTTT,CSVESGRGTDTQYF
TRBJ1-1,NA,few,TRBV27,TGTGCCAGCAAAACCTACCGGGACACTGAAGCTTTCTTT,CASKTYRDTEAFF
TRBJ2-7,NA,few,TRBV5-5,TGTGCCAGCAGCCTAGGACTGAACTACGAGCAGTACTTC,CASSLGLNYEQYF
TRBJ1-2,NA,NA,TRBV12-3/TRBV12-4,TGTGCCAGCAGTCCCCGGGCAAGCAATGGCTACACCTTC,CASSPRASNGYTF
TRBJ2-7,NA,many,TRBV12-3/TRBV12-4,TGTGCCAGCAGCACCTCGACAGGATCTATCTACGAGCAGTACTTC,CASSTSTGSIYEQYF
TRBJ2-5,NA,many,TRBV5-6,TGTGCCAGCAGCTTGGAGTTCCCAGAGACCCAGTACTTC,CASSLEFPETQYF
TRBJ1-2,NA,many,TRBV4-3,TGCGCCAGCAGCCATTCCTCCGACAGCTATGGCTACACCTTC,CASSHSSDSYGYTF
TRBJ2-1,TRBD1,NA,TRBV7-2,TGTGCCAGCAGCCCTCGCCGTACAGGGGTCACTGAGCAGTTCTTC,CASSPRRTGVTEQFF
TRBJ2-2,TRBD2,few,TRBV5-4,TGTGCCAGCAGCTTACCGGGACTAGCGGGAGGTAACGGGGAGCTGTTTTTT,CASSLPGLAGGNGELFF
TRBJ2-3,TRBD2,many,TRBV7-2,TGTGCCAGCAGCTTAGCGGTGAGGACTAGCGGGAGAACAGATACGCAGTATTTT,CASSLAVRTSGRTDTQYF
TRBJ2-7,TRBD1,many,TRBV7-9,TGTGCCAGCAGCACGACAGGGATCCATTACGAGCAGTACTTC,CASSTTGIHYEQYF
TRBJ1-5,NA,few,TRBV6-2/TRBV6-3,TGTGCCAGCACCGGACCTAACGTCAATCAGCCCCAGCATTTT,CASTGPNVNQPQHF
TRBJ2-3,NA,few,TRBV27,TGTGCCAGCAGTTTAAGGGTCGTCAGGGTTCTGGACACAGATACGCAGTATTTT,CASSLRVVRVLDTDTQYF
TRBJ2-3,TRBD1,NA,TRBV5-1,TGCGCCAGCAGCTTCGAGGGGGCGAGAGATACGCAGTATTTT,CASSFEGARDTQYF
TRBJ1-1,TRBD1,NA,TRBV30,TGTGCCTGGAGGGGCAGACAGGGGGGATACACTGAAGCTTTCTTT,CAWRGRQGGYTEAFF
TRBJ2-7,NA,medium-sized,TRBV7-2,TGTGCCAGCAGCTTGGTTAAGGGGGCCTACGAGCAGTACTTC,CASSLVKGAYEQYF
TRBJ2-7,TRBD2,many,TRBV20-1,TGCAGTGCTTGTCCCGCGGGGGACTACGAGCAGTACTTC,CSACPAGDYEQYF
TRBJ2-3,NA,many,TRBV19,TGTGCCAGTACCGACCGCGCAGCCACAGATACGCAGTATTTT,CASTDRAATDTQYF
TRBJ2-3,NA,many,TRBV5-1,TGCGCCAGCAGCTTGGAGCACTCCCCGGATACGCAGTATTTT,CASSLEHSPDTQYF
TRBJ1-2,TRBD1,few,TRBV20-1,TGCAGTGCGAGGGGACAGGGGGTCGACTATGGCTACACCTTC,CSARGQGVDYGYTF
TRBJ2-7,TRBD1,many,TRBV28,TGTGCCAGCAGCTCCGACAGGGATAGGGTCCACGAGCAGTACTTC,CASSSDRDRVHEQYF
TRBJ1-1,TRBD1,NA,TRBV6-5,TGTGCCAGCAGGCGACAGGGGTCGTGGGGAACTGAAGCTTTCTTT,CASRRQGSWGTEAFF
TRBJ1-1,TRBD1,NA,TRBV20-1,TGCAGTGCTAGGAGGGGGGACAGTAAAGCTTTCTTT,CSARRGDSKAFF
TRBJ1-1,NA,many,TRBV29-1,TGCAGCGCGGAGGGGGGACTCATGAACACTGAAGCTTTCTTT,CSAEGGLMNTEAFF
TRBJ1-2,TRBD1,many,TRBV3-1,TGTGCCAGCAGCCAAGGAAACAGGGGTAATGGCTACACCTTC,CASSQGNRGNGYTF
TRBJ1-2,NA,NA,TRBV7-9,TGTGCCAGCACCTCGACAGGAGTAAACTATGGCTACACCTTC,CASTSTGVNYGYTF
TRBJ2-2,TRBD1,NA,TRBV29-1,TGCAGCGTCCTACACCCACAGGGGGATCCCGGGGAGCTGTTTTTT,CSVLHPQGDPGELFF
TRBJ2-5,TRBD2,many,TRBV28,TGTGCCAGCTCGACTAGCGGCCACCAAGAGACCCAGTACTTC,CASSTSGHQETQYF
TRBJ1-1,NA,many,TRBV4-3,TGCGCCAGCAGCCAAGAAATGCAGGGTCGACGAAACACTGAAGCTTTCTTT,CASSQEMQGRRNTEAFF
TRBJ2-1,NA,many,TRBV7-2,TGTGCCAGCAGCTTCCCCACAGGGAACAATGAGCAGTTCTTC,CASSFPTGNNEQFF
TRBJ2-7,NA,NA,TRBV29-1,TGCAGCGTTGTATCGGCAGGGCGCGAGCAGTACTTC,CSVVSAGREQYF
TRBJ2-3,NA,many,TRBV28,TGTGCCAGCAGTTTATGGGCTTCTAGCCCTAGCACAGATACGCAGTATTTT,CASSLWASSPSTDTQYF
TRBJ2-1,NA,many,TRBV21-1,TGTGCCAGCTATGAGCGGGAGGGCATGTGGAAACCCAATGAGCAGTTCTTC,CASYEREGMWKPNEQFF
TRBJ1-5,TRBD1,many,TRBV12-3/TRBV12-4,TGTGCCAGCAAGAGAGGACAGGGCCCAGGGCCCCAGCATTTT,CASKRGQGPGPQHF
TRBJ2-3,TRBD2,many,TRBV7-2,TGTGCCAGCAGTCGGGGGACTAGCGTTTCGGATACGCAGTATTTT,CASSRGTSVSDTQYF
TRBJ1-4,NA,medium-sized,TRBV7-2,TGTGCCAGCAGCTTAGAGCAGAATGAAAAACTGTTTTTT,CASSLEQNEKLFF
TRBJ2-3,NA,few,TRBV7-2,TGTGCCAGCAGCTTAGACCGGCAAGATACGCAGTATTTT,CASSLDRQDTQYF
TRBJ2-1,TRBD2,NA,TRBV3-1,TGTGCCAGCAGCCAAGATCAGGAACTAGCGGGAGTGCATGAGCAGTTCTTC,CASSQDQELAGVHEQFF
TRBJ2-7,TRBD2,few,TRBV4-1,TGCGCCAGCAGCCAAGATTGGGGGGGGGGTAGCGGGGTAGAGAACGAGCAGTACTTC,CASSQDWGGGSGVENEQYF
TRBJ1-1,NA,many,TRBV6-2/TRBV6-3,TGTGCCAGCAGTAAGCGGGGTGAAGCTTTCTTT,CASSKRGEAFF
TRBJ2-2,TRBD2,NA,TRBV28,TGTGCCAGCAGTTTATGGTCGCTAGCGGGAGGTCCCGGGGAGCTGTTTTTT,CASSLWSLAGGPGELFF
TRBJ2-1,NA,medium-sized,TRBV12-3/TRBV12-4,TGTGCCAGCAGTTTCGGCACTAGGATCGATGAGCAGTTCTTC,CASSFGTRIDEQFF
TRBJ1-2,NA,few,TRBV9,TGTGCCAGCAGCGTAGAACAGGACTTCTATGGCTACACCTTC,CASSVEQDFYGYTF
TRBJ2-7,NA,few,TRBV10-3,TGTGCCAACCGGGGATACGGCGAGCAGTACTTC,CANRGYGEQYF
TRBJ2-1,NA,many,TRBV18,TGTGCCAGCTCACCACCAACTAGGGGCTCCTACAATGAGCAGTTCTTC,CASSPPTRGSYNEQFF
TRBJ2-1,TRBD1,many,TRBV3-1,TGTGCCAGCAGCCCCATGACAGGGGGTGAGCAGTTCTTC,CASSPMTGGEQFF
TRBJ1-6,TRBD1,few,TRBV5-1,TGCGCCAGCAGCTTGGATGGAGGGGGCGGCTCACCCCTCCACTTT,CASSLDGGGGSPLHF